The present entry profiles one T cell receptor (beta chain) with its context. The antigen is undetermined. A single base separates this from a much larger clone, so it may be a read error. Semi-nested PCR with Nested Universal Primer A followed constant-region reverse priming of full-length variable regions. TCRdb re-called the 5' RACE reads with MiXCR, one entry per CDR3 protein. Of fewer than 9,000 distinct CDR3 sequences listed, 52% are singletons. Germline values: CDR1 SGHVS, CDR2 FNYEAQ. This CDR3 is 15 amino acids long. Study-wide results and limits: Greatest tumor Treg TCR overlap was with tumor naive CD4+ cells.

Memory CD4+ cells were defined as CD4+CD45RO+CD25-. This TCR was sampled from a female donor with breast cancer. Sequencing was carried out using memory CD4+ T cells sorted from a lymph node. Regarding subset: memory CD4+ T cells, CD4+CD45RO+CD25-. The V and J genes are TRBV7-6 and TRBJ1-1, with D maybe TRBD1 (6 bases). CDR3 in DNA: TGTGCCAGCAGCTTCTCCGGGACACCGAACGCTGAAGCTTTCTTT. Translating gives CASSFSGTPNAEAFF.